Below, one T cell receptor beta chain is given with its context. This sample is drawn from a study of human T cells and chemical hapten exposure. Using its own MiXCR run on the RACE reads, TCRdb lists one record per CDR3 protein. The sample contains around 74,000 distinct CDR3 sequences, about 31% of which appear only once. Time point noted: patch test 1, 2 weeks after DPC sensitization. The treatment here: therapeutic diphenylcyclopropenone sensitization with weekly scalp DPC. The origin of this receptor is a man aged 40-55 years with alopecia areata. Some clones in this sample may be carry-over from other donors' samples. The source was whole blood, collected in connection with sensitization to the hapten diphenylcyclopropenone (DPC).

The CDR3 region is CASSLGDRDNEKLFF. The DNA for the CDR3 is TGTGCCAGCAGCTTAGGGGACAGGGATAATGAAAAACTGTTTTTT. The chain is built from TRBV7-2 and TRBJ1-4; 9 nucleotides match TRBD1. Germline V gene data show CDR1 as SGHTA and CDR2 as FQGNSA. The CDR3 length is 15 residues. V shed 1 base, J shed 4 bases, and the junction held 1 base outside the gene matches.